The 18 T cell receptor beta chains presented below share a single source sample, sequenced in a study of cytomegalovirus exposure and HLA in healthy donors. In the PCR, 60 Vbeta and 13 Jbeta primers were used. The table came from immunoSEQ multiplex PCR; TCRdb's copy has only in-frame clones and leaves some out. This sample has fewer than 90,000 clones; 76% occur once, and the top ten carry approximately 1.4%. The sequencing input was PBMCs. The origin of the receptors is a male donor in good health and CMV-seronegative.

The CDR3 region is CASSQVLAVFNEKLFF. The CDR3 region has the DNA TGCGCCAGCAGCCAAGTGCTGGCAGTGTTTAATGAAAAACTGTTTTTT. The V gene is TRBV4-1, the J gene TRBJ1-4; D ambiguous. The ends were cut back, 1 base at V and 4 bases at J, with 13 bases in the middle. Germline values: CDR1 MGHRA, CDR2 YSYEKL. The CDR3 consists of 16 residues.

This clone was seen a few times. The CDR3 sequence: CASSLIPGSGEAFF. CDR3 nucleotide sequence: TGTGCCAGCAGCTTAATCCCGGGGAGCGGTGAAGCTTTCTTT. The chain links TRBV7-2 to TRBJ1-1, with D unresolved. The V end lost 2 bases, the J end lost 7 bases, and 14 bases lay between the germline ends. The CDR3 extends over 14 amino acids. Germline assignment: CDR1 SGHTA and CDR2 FQGNSA.

The chain combines TRBV27 with TRBJ2-1; TRBD1 matches at 11 bases. CDR3 length equals 17 residues. Germline CDR1 reads MNHEY; CDR2 reads SMNVEV (reference sequence). The ends lost 5 bases at V and 4 bases at J; junction bases unmatched: 10. This CDR3 is CASSPMGDRGGYNEQFF. CDR3 sequence (DNA): TGTGCCAGCAGTCCTATGGGGGACAGGGGGGGGTACAATGAGCAGTTCTTC.

The rearrangement links TRBV5-4 to TRBJ2-1; 7 bases line up with TRBD2. J lost 4 bases, V lost 3 bases, and 10 bases had no gene match. The V gene's germline CDR1 is SGHNT and CDR2 YYREEE (reference sequence). CDR3 length equals 16 residues. This chain's CDR3 is CASSSPGTNTYNEQFF. In DNA form, the CDR3 reads TGTGCCAGCAGCTCCCCCGGGACTAACACATACAATGAGCAGTTCTTC.

CDR3 protein: CASSLFREGTAYEQYF. In DNA form, the CDR3 reads TGTGCCAGCAGTTTATTTCGTGAGGGAACGGCTTACGAGCAGTACTTC. The V call is TRBV28, the J call TRBJ2-7, with D possibly being TRBD2 (5 bases). CDR1 MDHEN and CDR2 SYDVKM come from the germline V gene. The CDR3 loop spans 16 amino acids. V lost 1 base, J lost 4 bases, and 17 bases lay in between.

This clone was found a few times. The J gene is TRBJ2-2, the V gene TRBV19, with 10 bases aligning to TRBD2. CDR3 size: 14 residues. V lost 5 bases, J lost 8 bases, and 5 bases stayed unmatched. CDR1 and CDR2 from the germline V gene are LNHDA and SQIVND (reference sequence). CDR3 amino acids: CASSASGSVGELFF. The CDR3 coding sequence is TGTGCCAGTAGTGCTAGCGGGAGTGTAGGGGAGCTGTTTTTT.

The chain carries TRBV28 and TRBJ2-1; 13 bases match TRBD2. CDR3 size: 16 residues. CDR1 MDHEN and CDR2 SYDVKM come from the germline V gene. V lost 3 bases and J lost 9; bases outside the gene matches: 8. The DNA for the CDR3 is TGTGCCAGCAGTTTTACCGGACTAGCGGGAGCTGGTGAGCAGTTCTTC. Its protein product is CASSFTGLAGAGEQFF.

This clone was seen a few times. The J gene is TRBJ1-6, the V gene TRBV4-1; 7 bases are a match to TRBD1. The germline V gene encodes CDR1 MGHRA and CDR2 YSYEKL. V lost 1 base to trimming and J lost 5 bases; unmatched junction nucleotides: 2. The CDR3 has 15 amino acids. In nucleotides, the CDR3 is TGCGCCAGCAGCCAAGGACAGGGAGATAATTCACCCCTCCACTTT. It codes for CASSQGQGDNSPLHF.

The chain joins TRBV5-8 to TRBJ1-2; D ambiguous. The CDR3 covers 13 residues. CDR1 is SGHTS and CDR2 is YDEGEE in the germline V gene. V gave up 9 bases and J gave up 7 bases, with 19 bases separating them. The CDR3 here is CAISFGRRTGYTF. The CDR3 DNA sequence: TGTGCCATCTCCTTCGGCAGGCGAACTGGCTACACCTTC.

This chain joins TRBV6-5 and TRBJ1-2, with D maybe TRBD1 (5 bases). Germline-derived CDR1 and CDR2 are MNHEY and SVGAGI. V gave up 0 bases and J gave up 3 bases, with 14 bases separating them. This CDR3 spans 16 amino acids. CDR3 amino acids: CASSYSKRGGDYGYTF. The CDR3 region has the DNA TGTGCCAGCAGTTACTCGAAGCGGGGGGGGGACTATGGCTACACCTTC.

The rearrangement links TRBV2 to TRBJ1-5; weak D call: TRBD1 (6 bases). V lost 7 bases and J lost 7, with 17 bases in between. Germline CDR1 and CDR2: SNHLY and FYNNEI. This CDR3 spans 14 amino acids. The CDR3 DNA is TGTGCCAGCACTTTACAGGGTAGGGAGCAGCCCCAGCATTTT. The encoded protein is CASTLQGREQPQHF.

Points on this clone: One end of the junction fails to match germline, which may point to a read error. The chain couples TRBV5-4 to TRBJ2-2; 9 bases agree with TRBD2. The germline V gene has CDR1 SGHNT and CDR2 YYREEE (reference sequence). CDR3 length: 15 amino acids. CDR3 residues: CASSSGTSLTGELFF. The CDR3 DNA sequence: TGCGCCAGCAGCTCCGGGACTAGCCTCACCGGGGAGCTGTTTTTT.

CDR3 sequence: CSARGRDGYTF. CDR3 sequence (DNA): TGCAGTGCTAGAGGAAGAGATGGCTACACCTTC. The genes are TRBV20-1 and TRBJ1-2; D is uncertain. The CDR3 contains 11 residues. Germline V gives CDR1 DFQATT, CDR2 SNEGSKA (reference sequence). V shed 1 base and J shed 6 bases, with 6 bases lying between them.

The gene calls are TRBV7-2 and TRBJ1-5; TRBD1 matches 7 bases. Losses at the gene ends were 3 bases for V and 7 bases for J; bases not matched to a gene: 6. This CDR3 region has 14 residues. Germline V CDR1 and CDR2: SGHTA, FQGNSA. The CDR3 DNA reads TGTGCCAGCAGCTTGAGACAGGGAGGACAGCCCCAGCATTTT. Protein: CASSLRQGGQPQHF.

J is TRBJ1-2 and V is TRBV30; 7 bases map to TRBD1. Germline loops: CDR1 GTSNPN, CDR2 SVGIG (reference sequence). CDR3 length: 14 residues. J lost 4 bases, V lost 5 bases, and 10 bases had no gene match. CDR3: CAWWTGAIPYGYTF. The CDR3 DNA is TGTGCCTGGTGGACAGGAGCCATTCCCTATGGCTACACCTTC.

The genes are TRBV5-6 and TRBJ2-1; TRBD1 is a possible D gene (6 bases). Germline CDR1 reads SGHDT; CDR2 reads YYEEEE. The CDR3 has 15 amino acids. V gave up 2 bases and J gave up 5 bases, with 14 bases separating them. CDR3 coding DNA: TGTGCCAGCAGCTTAGGGACACGTCCCAACAATGAGCAGTTCTTC. Translation gives CASSLGTRPNNEQFF.

Here the CDR3 DNA reads TGTGCCAGCAGCTTGGCCAGGGGGACTGGCTACGAGCAGTACTTC. This sequence encodes CASSLARGTGYEQYF. V and J are TRBV5-4 and TRBJ2-7; tentative D call: TRBD1 (7 bases). The CDR3 length is 15 residues. In germline, CDR1 is SGHNT, CDR2 YYREEE (reference sequence). Trimming took 0 bases from V and 3 from J, leaving 13 bases between them.

The chain has TRBV28 and TRBJ2-7; possibly TRBD2 for D (6 bases). CDR1 and CDR2 from the germline V gene are MDHEN and SYDVKM. Trimming stripped 2 bases from V and 0 bases from J, with 11 bases between. CDR3 length: 15 amino acids. The CDR3 DNA is TGTGCCAGCAGTTTAGTTGGAGGGAGCTCCTACGAGCAGTACTTC. Protein product: CASSLVGGSSYEQYF.